This record looks at one T cell receptor beta chain sequence and its context. Antigen: not known. The repertoire was sequenced with immunoSEQ multiplex PCR; TCRdb's copy has only in-frame clones and lacks some. Of some 170,000 clones detected, roughly nine tenths appear once; the ten largest clones hold under 2%. Per the germline V gene, CDR1 is SGHTS and CDR2 is YDEGEE. V was clipped by 6 bases and J by 4 bases, with 10 bases between them. The CDR3 is 12 residues long. The study pooled second doses at about 4 or about 12 weeks. The record originates from a study of T cell responses to AZD1222 COVID-19 vaccine. Study results and caveats: Donors, mostly white British, included more females; clonal diversity was possibly underestimated. Spike-specific TCR depth and breadth grew after two AZD1222 doses.

The V call is TRBV5-8, the J call TRBJ1-1; D unresolved. The sample was peripheral blood, taken 28 days after the second AZD1222 dose. This TCR derives from an adult who received the AZD1222 COVID-19 vaccine. The CDR3 region has the DNA TGTGCCAGCACCGAGCTAGGCACTGAAGCTTTCTTT. Translation gives CASTELGTEAFF.